The clone carrying this T cell receptor (beta chain) was seen only once. This sample is part of a study of blood T cell repertoires in COVID-19. For the study at large: The United States, Italy and Spain were the sources of the acute and convalescent COVID-19 samples.

TCRdb's copy holds only in-frame clones and misses some; the assay was immunoSEQ multiplex PCR. This table has about 220,000 clones, more than 85% appearing once. Trimming took off 1 base at V and 8 bases at J, with 19 bases between the two ends. Germline lookup yields CDR1 SGHDN and CDR2 FVKESK. The CDR3 spans 16 residues. Input material: peripheral blood. The chain couples TRBV14 to TRBJ2-3; possible D gene TRBD2, 6 bases. The sequence was collected from a man aged 40-50 years with acute or convalescent COVID-19. The CDR3 spells CASSQGYGGKSGTQYF. The DNA for the CDR3 is TGTGCCAGCAGCCAAGGATACGGCGGGAAGTCGGGTACGCAGTATTTT.